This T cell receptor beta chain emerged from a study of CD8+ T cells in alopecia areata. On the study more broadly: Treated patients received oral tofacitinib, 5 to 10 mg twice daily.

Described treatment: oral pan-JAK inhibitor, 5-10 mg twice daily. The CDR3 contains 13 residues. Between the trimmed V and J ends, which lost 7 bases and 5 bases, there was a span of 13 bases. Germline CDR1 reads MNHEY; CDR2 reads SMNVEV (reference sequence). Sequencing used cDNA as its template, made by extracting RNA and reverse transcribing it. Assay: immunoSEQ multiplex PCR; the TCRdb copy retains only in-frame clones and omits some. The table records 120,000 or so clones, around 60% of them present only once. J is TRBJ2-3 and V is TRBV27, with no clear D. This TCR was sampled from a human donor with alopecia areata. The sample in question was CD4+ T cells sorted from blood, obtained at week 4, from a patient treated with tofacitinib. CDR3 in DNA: TGTGCCAGCAAGTCCTCCCGTGGAGATACGCAGTATTTT. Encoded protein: CASKSSRGDTQYF.